This T cell receptor (beta chain) stems from a study of cytomegalovirus exposure and HLA in healthy donors. Whole-study findings and limits: The study flagged some 180 TCR beta chains as cytomegalovirus-associated. According to a subsequent analysis, TCR clusters from the first cohort were inclined to appear together in the 120 validation repertoires. In vitro experiments confirmed that a few CMV-associated chains were specific for CMV antigens.

The donors were in the approximately 130-subject validation cohort, distinct from the approximately 730-subject first cohort. Concerning this clone itself: As yet, its antigen is unknown.

The CDR3 runs to 14 residues. Trimming took 3 bases from V and 0 from J, leaving 12 bases between them. CDR1 GTSNPN and CDR2 SVGIG come from the germline V gene (reference sequence). Clones were sequenced by immunoSEQ multiplex PCR, and TCRdb holds only the in-frame ones, with some missing. Among over 150,000 clones listed, 85% to 90% were seen once. Sequencing was performed on PBMCs. This sequence joins TRBV30 and TRBJ2-7, with D perhaps TRBD2 (5 bases). This sequence originates from a human donor in good health. The CDR3 DNA sequence: TGTGCCTGGAGGCCCCCGGGGAGCTCCTACGAGCAGTACTTC. It is translated as CAWRPPGSSYEQYF. The full variable domain, in which reference TRBV30 and TRBJ2-7 provide the parts outside the CDR3, is SQTIHQWPATLVQPVGSPLSLECTVEGTSNPNLYWYRQAAGRGLQLLFYSVGIGQISSEVPQNLSASRPQDRQFILSSKKLLLSDSGFYLCAWRPPGSSYEQYFGPGTRLTVT.